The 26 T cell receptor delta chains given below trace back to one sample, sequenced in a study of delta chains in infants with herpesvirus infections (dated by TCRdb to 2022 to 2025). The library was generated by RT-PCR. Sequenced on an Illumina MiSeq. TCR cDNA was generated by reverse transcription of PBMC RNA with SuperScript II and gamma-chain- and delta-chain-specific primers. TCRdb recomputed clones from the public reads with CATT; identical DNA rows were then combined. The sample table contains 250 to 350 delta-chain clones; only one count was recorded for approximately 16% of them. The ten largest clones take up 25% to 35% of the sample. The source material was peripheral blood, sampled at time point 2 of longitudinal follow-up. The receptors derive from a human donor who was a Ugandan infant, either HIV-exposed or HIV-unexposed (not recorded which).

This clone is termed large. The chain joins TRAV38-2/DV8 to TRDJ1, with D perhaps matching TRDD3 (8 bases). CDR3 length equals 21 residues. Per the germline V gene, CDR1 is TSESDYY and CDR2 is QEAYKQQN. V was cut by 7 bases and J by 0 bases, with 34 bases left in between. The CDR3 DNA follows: TGTGCTTATTTGGGTCGTTCCTACGGGTACTGGGGGGCCCCGTACACCGATAAACTCATCTTT. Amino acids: CAYLGRSYGYWGAPYTDKLIF.

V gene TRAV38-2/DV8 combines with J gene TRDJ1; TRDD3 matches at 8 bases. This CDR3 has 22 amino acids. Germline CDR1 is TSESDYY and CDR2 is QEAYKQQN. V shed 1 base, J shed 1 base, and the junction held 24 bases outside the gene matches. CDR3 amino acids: CAYRSQQTNRYWGFPATDKLIF. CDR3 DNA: TGTGCTTATAGGAGCCAACAAACAAATCGGTACTGGGGGTTTCCTGCCACCGATAAACTCATCTTT.

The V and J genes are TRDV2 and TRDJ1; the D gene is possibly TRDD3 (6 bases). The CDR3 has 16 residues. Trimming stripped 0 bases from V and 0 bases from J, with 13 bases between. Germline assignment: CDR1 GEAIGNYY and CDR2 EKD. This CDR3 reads CACDTVGAPNTDKLIF. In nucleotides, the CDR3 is TGTGCCTGTGACACCGTGGGGGCCCCCAACACCGATAAACTCATCTTT.

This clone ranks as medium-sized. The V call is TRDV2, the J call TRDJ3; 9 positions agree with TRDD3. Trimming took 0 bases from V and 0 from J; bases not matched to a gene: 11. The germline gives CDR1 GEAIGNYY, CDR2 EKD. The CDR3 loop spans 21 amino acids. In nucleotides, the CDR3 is TGTGCCTGTGACACCGGGAACTGGGGGACAACCAGCTCCTGGGACACCCGACAGATGTTTTTC. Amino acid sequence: CACDTGNWGTTSSWDTRQMFF.

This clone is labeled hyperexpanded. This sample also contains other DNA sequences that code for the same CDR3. The CDR3 nucleotides read TGTGCCTGTGACCCACTGAGGGGATCCCCTAAGTACACCGATAAACTCATCTTT. The encoded protein is CACDPLRGSPKYTDKLIF. V usage is TRDV2 and J usage is TRDJ1; D possibly corresponds to TRDD3 (6 bases). Germline V gene sequence: CDR1 GEAIGNYY, CDR2 EKD. V lost 3 bases and J lost 0, with 22 bases in between. CDR3 length equals 18 residues.

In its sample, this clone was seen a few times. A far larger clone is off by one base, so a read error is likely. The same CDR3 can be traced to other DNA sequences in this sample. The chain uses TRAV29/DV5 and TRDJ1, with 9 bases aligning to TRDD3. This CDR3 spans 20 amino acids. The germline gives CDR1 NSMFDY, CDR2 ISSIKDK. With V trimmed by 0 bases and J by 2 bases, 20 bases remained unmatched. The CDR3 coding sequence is TGTGCAGCAAGCGCGAGGCTGCCCGGGGGATACCGGAAACCAACCGATAAACTCATCTTT. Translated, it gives CAASARLPGGYRKPTDKLIF.

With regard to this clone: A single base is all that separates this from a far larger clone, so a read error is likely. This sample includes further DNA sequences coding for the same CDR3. This CDR3 reads CAASKSFFLAGPAGGYAFSFTDKLIF. The CDR3 bases are TGTGCAGCAAGCAAATCCTTTTTCCTCGCGGGCCCGGCTGGGGGATACGCGTTCTCTTTCACCGACAAACTCATCTTT. V gene TRAV29/DV5 combines with J gene TRDJ1; 12 bases map to TRDD3. Germline V gene data show CDR1 as NSMFDY and CDR2 as ISSIKDK. The CDR3 loop spans 26 amino acids. Together with reference TRAV29/DV5 and TRDJ1, the CDR3 gives the full variable domain: DQQVKQNSPSLSVQEGRISILNCDYTNSMFDYFLWYKKYPAEGPTFLISISSIKDKNEDGRFTVFLNKSAKHLSLHIVPSQPGDSAVYFCAASKSFFLAGPAGGYAFSFTDKLIFGKGTRVTVEP.

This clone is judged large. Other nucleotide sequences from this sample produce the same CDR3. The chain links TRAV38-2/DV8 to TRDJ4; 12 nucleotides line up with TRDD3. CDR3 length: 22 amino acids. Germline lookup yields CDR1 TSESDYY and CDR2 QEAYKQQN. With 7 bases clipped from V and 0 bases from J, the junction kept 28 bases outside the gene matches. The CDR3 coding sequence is TGTGCTTATCTCAAACTCCCTCATTCCTACCCACTGGGGGATACAATGGCCAGACCCCTGATCTTT. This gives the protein CAYLKLPHSYPLGDTMARPLIF. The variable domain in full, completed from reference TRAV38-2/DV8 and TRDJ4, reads AQTVTQSQPEMSVQEAETVTLSCTYDTSESDYYLFWYKQPPSRQMILVIRQEAYKQQNATENRFSVNFQKAAKSFSLKISDSQLGDAAMYFCAYLKLPHSYPLGDTMARPLIFGKGTYLEVQQ.

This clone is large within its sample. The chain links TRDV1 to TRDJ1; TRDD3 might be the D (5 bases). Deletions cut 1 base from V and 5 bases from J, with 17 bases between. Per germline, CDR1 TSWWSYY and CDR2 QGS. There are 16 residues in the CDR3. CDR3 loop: CALGEPLGQRPDKLIF. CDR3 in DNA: TGTGCTCTTGGGGAACCCCTGGGACAGCGGCCGGATAAACTCATCTTT.

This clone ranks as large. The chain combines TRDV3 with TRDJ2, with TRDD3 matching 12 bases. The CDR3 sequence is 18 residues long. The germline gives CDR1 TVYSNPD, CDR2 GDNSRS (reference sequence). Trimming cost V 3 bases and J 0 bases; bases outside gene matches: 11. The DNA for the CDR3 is TGTGCCTTCCGAAGTTACTGGGGGATACTGGCTTTGACAGCACAACTCTTCTTT. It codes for CAFRSYWGILALTAQLFF.

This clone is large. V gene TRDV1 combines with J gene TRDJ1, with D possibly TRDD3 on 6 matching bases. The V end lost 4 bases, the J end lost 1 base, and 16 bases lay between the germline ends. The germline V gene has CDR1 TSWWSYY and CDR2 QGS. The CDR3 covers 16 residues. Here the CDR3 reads CALGVGGLGVTDKLIF. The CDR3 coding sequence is TGTGCTCTTGGGGTCGGGGGACTGGGTGTCACCGATAAACTCATCTTT.

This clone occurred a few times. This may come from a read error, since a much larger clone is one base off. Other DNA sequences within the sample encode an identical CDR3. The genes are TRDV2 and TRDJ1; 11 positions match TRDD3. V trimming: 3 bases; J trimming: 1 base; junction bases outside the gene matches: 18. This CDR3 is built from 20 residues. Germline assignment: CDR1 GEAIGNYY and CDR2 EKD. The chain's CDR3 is CACDLLPVLGDIGSTDKLIF. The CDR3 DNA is TGTGCCTGTGACCTTCTTCCAGTACTGGGGGATATTGGATCCACCGATAAACTCATCTTT.

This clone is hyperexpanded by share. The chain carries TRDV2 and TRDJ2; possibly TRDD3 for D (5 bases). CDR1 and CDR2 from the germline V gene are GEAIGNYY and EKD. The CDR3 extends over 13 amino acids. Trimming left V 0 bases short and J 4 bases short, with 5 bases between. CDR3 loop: CACDTWGTAQLFF. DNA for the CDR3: TGTGCCTGTGACACCTGGGGGACAGCACAACTCTTCTTT.

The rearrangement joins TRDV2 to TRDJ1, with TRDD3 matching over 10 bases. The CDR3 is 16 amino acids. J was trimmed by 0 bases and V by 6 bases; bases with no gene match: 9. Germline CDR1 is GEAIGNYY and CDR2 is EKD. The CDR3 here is CACTGGSPKYTDKLIF. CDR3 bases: TGTGCCTGTACTGGGGGATCCCCTAAGTACACCGATAAACTCATCTTT.

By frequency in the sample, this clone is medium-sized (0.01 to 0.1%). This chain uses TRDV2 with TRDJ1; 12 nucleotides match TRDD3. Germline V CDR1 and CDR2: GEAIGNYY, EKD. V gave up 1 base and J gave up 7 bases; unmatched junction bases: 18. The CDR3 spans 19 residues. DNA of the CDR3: TGTGCCTGTGACACGGTATCCGTCGGTACTGGGGGATACCGCGGTAAACTCATCTTT. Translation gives CACDTVSVGTGGYRGKLIF.

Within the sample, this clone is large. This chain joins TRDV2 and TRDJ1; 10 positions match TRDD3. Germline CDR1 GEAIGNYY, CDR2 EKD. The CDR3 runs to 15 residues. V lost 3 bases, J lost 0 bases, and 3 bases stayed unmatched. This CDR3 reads CACDGLGDYTDKLIF. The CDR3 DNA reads TGTGCCTGTGACGGACTGGGGGATTACACCGATAAACTCATCTTT.

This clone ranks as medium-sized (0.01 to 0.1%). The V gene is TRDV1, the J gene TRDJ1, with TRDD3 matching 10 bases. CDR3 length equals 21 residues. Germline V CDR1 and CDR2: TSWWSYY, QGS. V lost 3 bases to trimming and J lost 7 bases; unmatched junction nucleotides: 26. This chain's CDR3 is CALGEPTFPLVLGDWGGKLIF. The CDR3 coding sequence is TGTGCTCTTGGGGAGCCTACCTTCCCTCTAGTACTGGGGGATTGGGGAGGTAAACTCATCTTT.

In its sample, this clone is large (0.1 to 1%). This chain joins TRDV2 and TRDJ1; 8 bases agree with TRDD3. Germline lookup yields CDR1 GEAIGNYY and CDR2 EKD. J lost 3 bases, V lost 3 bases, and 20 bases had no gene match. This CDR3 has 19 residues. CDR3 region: CACDFVGIHPVTVSDKLIF. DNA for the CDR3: TGTGCCTGTGACTTCGTGGGGATACACCCCGTTACGGTGTCCGATAAACTCATCTTT.

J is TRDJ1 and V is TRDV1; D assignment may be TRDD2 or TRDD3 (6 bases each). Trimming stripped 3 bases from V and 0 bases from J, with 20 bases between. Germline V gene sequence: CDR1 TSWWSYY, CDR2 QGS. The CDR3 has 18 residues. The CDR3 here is CALGDPPTRGTDTDKLIF. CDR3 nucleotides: TGTGCTCTTGGGGACCCTCCTACGCGGGGGACTGACACCGATAAACTCATCTTT.

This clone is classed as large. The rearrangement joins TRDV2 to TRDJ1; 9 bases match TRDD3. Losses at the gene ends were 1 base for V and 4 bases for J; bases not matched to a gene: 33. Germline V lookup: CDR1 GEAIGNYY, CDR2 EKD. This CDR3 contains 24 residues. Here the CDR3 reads CACDTVHVGDTRSKATHQGDKLIF. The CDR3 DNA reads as TGTGCCTGTGACACTGTACACGTTGGGGATACGCGATCCAAGGCCACCCACCAAGGCGATAAACTCATCTTT.

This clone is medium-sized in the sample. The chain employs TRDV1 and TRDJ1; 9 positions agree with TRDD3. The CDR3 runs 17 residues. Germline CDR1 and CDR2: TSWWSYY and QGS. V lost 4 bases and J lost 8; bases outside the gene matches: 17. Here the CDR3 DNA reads TGTGCTCTTGGGGCCCGGCCTTCCTCTATCTGGGGGATGAAACTCATCTTT. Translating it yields CALGARPSSIWGMKLIF.

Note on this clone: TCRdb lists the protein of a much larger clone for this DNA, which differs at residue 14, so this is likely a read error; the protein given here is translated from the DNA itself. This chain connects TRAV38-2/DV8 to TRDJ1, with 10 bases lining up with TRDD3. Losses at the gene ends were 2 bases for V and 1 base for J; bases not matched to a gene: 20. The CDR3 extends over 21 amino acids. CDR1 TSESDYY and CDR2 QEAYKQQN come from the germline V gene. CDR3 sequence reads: CAYRSYRPSFGGYTSTDKLIF. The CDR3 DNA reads TGTGCTTATAGGAGTTACCGGCCTTCCTTTGGGGGATACACCAGCACCGATAAACTCATCTTT.

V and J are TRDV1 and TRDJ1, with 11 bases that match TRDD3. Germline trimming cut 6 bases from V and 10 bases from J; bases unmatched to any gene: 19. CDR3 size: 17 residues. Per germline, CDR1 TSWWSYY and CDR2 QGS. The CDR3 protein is CALGLPTPLWGIPGLIF. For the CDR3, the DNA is TGTGCTCTTGGCCTTCCTACGCCCCTCTGGGGGATACCGGGACTCATCTTT.

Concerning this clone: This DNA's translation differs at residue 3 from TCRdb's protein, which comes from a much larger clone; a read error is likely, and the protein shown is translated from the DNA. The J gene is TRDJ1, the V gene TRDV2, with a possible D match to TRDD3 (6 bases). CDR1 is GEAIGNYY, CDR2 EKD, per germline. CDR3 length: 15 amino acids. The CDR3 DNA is TGTGCCCGTGACCCTTGGGGGGTTTACACCGATAAACTCATCTTT. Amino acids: CARDPWGVYTDKLIF.

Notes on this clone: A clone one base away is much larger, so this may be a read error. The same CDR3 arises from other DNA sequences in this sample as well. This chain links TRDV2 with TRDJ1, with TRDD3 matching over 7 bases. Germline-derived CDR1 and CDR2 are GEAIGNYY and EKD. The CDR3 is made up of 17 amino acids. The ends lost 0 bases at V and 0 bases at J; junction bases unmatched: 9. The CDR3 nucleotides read TGTGCCTGTGACACCGTAGGTCCTGGGGGGTACACCGATAAACTCATCTTT. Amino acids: CACDTVGPGGYTDKLIF.

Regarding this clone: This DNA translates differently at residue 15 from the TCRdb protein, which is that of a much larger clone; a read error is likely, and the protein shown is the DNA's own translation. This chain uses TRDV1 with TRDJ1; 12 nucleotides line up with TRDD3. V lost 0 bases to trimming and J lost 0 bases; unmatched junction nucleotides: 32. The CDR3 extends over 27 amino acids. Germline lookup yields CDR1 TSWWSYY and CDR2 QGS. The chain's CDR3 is CALGELSAKRTGGYPWWTTAYTDKLIF. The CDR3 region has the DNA TGTGCTCTTGGGGAACTATCGGCCAAACGTACTGGGGGATACCCGTGGTGGACGACGGCGTACACCGATAAACTCATCTTT.